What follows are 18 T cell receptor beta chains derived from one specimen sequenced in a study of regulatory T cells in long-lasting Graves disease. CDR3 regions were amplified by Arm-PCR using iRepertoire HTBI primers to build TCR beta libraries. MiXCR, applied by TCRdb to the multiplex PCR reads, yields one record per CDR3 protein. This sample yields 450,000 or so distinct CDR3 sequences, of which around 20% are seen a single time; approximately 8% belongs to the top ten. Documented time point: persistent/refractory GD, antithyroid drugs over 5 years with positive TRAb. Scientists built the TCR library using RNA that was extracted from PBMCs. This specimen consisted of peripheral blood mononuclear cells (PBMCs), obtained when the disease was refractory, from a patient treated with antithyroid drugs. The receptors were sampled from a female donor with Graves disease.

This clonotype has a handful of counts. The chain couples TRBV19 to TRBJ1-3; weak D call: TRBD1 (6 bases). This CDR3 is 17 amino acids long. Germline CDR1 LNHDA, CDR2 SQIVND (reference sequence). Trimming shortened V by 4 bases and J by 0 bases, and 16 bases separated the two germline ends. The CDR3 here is CASSNFRGLSSGNTIYF. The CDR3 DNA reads TGTGCCAGTAGTAACTTCAGGGGACTTTCCTCTGGAAACACCATATATTTT.

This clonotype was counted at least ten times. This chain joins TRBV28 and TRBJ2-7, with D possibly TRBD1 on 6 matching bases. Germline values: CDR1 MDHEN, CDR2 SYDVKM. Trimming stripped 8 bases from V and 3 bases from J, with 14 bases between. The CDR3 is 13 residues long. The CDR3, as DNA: TGTGCCAGCCAACTAACAGGGCTCTACGAGCAGTACTTC. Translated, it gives CASQLTGLYEQYF.

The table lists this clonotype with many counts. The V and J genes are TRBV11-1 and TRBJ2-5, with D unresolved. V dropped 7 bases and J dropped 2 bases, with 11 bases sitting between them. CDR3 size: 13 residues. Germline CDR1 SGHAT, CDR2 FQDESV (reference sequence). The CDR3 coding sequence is TGTGCCAGCACTGGGATGAGACAAGAGACCCAGTACTTC. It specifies CASTGMRQETQYF.

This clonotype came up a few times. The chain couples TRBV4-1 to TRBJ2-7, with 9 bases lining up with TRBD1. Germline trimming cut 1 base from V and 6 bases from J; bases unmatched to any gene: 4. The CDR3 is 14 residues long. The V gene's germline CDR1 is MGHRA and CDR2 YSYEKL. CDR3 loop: CASSQVGQGSEQYF. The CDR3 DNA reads TGCGCCAGCAGCCAAGTGGGACAGGGCAGCGAGCAGTACTTC.

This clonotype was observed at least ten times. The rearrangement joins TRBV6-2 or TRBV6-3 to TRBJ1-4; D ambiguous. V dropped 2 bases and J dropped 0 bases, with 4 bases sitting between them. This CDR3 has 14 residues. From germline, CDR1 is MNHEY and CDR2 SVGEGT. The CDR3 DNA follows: TGTGCCAGCAGTTACAGGTCAACTAATGAAAAACTGTTTTTT. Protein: CASSYRSTNEKLFF.

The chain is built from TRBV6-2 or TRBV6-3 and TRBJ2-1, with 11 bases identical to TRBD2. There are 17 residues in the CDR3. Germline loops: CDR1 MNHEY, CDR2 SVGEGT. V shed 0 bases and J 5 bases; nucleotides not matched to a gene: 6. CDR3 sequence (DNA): TGTGCCAGCAGTTACTCACAACCGGGACTAGCGGACAATGAGCAGTTCTTC. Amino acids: CASSYSQPGLADNEQFF.

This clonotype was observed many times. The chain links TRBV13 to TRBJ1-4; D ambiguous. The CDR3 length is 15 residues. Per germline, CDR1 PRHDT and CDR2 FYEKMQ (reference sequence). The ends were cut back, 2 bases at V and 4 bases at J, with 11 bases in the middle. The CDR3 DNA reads TGTGCCAGCAGCTTAAGGCAGCGCCTTAATGAAAAACTGTTTTTT. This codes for CASSLRQRLNEKLFF.

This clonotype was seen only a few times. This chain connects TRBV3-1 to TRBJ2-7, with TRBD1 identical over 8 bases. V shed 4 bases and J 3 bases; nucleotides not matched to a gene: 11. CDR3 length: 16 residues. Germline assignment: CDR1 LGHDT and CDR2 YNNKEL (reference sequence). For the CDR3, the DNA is TGTGCCAGCAGCCCCTACCCCGGGACAGGAGGCTACGAGCAGTACTTC. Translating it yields CASSPYPGTGGYEQYF.

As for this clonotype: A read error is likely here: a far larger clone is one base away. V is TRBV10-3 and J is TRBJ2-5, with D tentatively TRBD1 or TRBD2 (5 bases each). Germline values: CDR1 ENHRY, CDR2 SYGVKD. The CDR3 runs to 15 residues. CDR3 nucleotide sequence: TGTGCCAGCAGTGAAGATCCCGGGGCTTACAATGAGCAGTCCTTC. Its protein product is CASSEDPGAYNEQSF.

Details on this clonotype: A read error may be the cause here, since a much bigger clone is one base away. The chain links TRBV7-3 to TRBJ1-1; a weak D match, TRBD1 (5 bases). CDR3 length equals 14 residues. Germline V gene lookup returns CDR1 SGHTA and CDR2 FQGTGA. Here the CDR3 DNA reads TGTGCCAGCAGCTTGGGGGAGTGGGGAACTGAAGCTCTCTTT. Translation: CASSLGEWGTEALF. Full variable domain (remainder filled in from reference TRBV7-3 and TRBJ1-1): GAGVSQTPSNKVTEKGKYVELRCDPISGHTALYWYRQSLGQGPEFLIYFQGTGAADDSGLPNDRFFAVRPEGSVSTLKIQRTERGDSAVYLCASSLGEWGTEALFGQGTRLTVV.

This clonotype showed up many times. CDR3 sequence: CASSTSLYRGRNQPQHF. DNA for the CDR3: TGTGCCAGCAGTACCTCCCTTTACCGGGGCCGCAATCAGCCCCAGCATTTT. The V gene is TRBV28, the J gene TRBJ1-5, with a possible D match to TRBD1 (5 bases). The CDR3 is made up of 17 amino acids. V lost 5 bases and J 2 bases, leaving 19 bases between the germline ends. Germline CDR1 and CDR2: MDHEN and SYDVKM.

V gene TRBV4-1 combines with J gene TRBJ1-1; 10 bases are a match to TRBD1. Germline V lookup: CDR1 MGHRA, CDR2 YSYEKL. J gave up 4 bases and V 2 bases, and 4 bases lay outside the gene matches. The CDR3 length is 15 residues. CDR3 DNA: TGCGCCAGCAGCCAATCGGGACAGGGGACCACTGAAGCTTTCTTT. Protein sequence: CASSQSGQGTTEAFF.

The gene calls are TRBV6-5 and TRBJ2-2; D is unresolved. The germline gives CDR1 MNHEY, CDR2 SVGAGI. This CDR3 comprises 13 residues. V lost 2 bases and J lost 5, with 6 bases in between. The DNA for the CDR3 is TGTGCCAGCAGTTACATCCGGACCGGGGAGCTGTTTTTT. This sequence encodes CASSYIRTGELFF.

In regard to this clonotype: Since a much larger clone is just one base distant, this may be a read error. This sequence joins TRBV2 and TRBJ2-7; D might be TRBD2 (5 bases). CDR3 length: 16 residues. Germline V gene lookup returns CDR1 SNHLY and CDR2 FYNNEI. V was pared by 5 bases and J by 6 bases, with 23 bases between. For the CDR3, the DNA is TGTGCCAGCAGTTCTCCCAGCAGAACCCTAGCCTGCGAGCAGTACTTC. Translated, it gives CASSSPSRTLACEQYF.

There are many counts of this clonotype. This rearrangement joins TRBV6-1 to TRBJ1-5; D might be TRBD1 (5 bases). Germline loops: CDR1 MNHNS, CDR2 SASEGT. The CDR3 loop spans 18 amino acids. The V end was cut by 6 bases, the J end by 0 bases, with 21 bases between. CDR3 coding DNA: TGTGCCAGCAGCCACCCCACCCGACAGCAGTATAGCAATCAGCCCCAGCATTTT. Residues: CASSHPTRQQYSNQPQHF.

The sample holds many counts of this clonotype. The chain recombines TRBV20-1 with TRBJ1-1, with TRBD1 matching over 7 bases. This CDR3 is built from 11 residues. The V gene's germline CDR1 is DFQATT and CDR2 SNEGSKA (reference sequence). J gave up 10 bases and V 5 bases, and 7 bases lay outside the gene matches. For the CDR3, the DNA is TGCAGTGCTGTTATAACAGGGGCAGCTTTCTTT. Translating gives CSAVITGAAFF.

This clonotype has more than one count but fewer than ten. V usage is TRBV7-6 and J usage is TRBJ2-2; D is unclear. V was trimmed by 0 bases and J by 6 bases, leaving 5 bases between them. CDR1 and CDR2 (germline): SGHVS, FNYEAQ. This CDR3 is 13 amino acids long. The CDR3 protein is CASSLAISGELFF. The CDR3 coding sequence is TGTGCCAGCAGCTTAGCTATTTCCGGGGAGCTGTTTTTT.

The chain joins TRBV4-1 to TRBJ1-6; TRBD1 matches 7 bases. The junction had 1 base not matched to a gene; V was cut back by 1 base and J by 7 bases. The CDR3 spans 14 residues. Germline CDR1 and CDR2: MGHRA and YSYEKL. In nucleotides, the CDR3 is TGCGCCAGCAGCCAAGTACAGGGGAATTCACCCCTCCACTTT. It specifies CASSQVQGNSPLHF.